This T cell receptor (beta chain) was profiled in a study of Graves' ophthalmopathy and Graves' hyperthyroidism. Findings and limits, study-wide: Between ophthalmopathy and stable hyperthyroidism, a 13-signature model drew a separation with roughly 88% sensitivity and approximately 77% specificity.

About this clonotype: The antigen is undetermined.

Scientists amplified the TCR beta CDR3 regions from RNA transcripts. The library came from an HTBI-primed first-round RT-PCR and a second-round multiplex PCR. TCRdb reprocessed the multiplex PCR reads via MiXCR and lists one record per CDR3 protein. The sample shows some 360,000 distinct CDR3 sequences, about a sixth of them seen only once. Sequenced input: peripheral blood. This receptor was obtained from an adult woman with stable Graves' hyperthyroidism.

CDR3 loop: CASSHTSGEETQYF. DNA for the CDR3: TGTGCCAGCAGCCACACTAGCGGAGAAGAGACCCAGTACTTC. The chain recombines TRBV3-1 with TRBJ2-5; TRBD2 matches at 8 bases. CDR1 is LGHDT, CDR2 YNNKEL, per germline (reference sequence). CDR3 length: 14 amino acids. Germline trimming cut 3 bases from V and 3 bases from J; bases unmatched to any gene: 3.